Below are 27 T cell receptor beta chains sequenced from a single sample in a study of blood T cell repertoires in COVID-19. Produced via immunoSEQ multiplex PCR; TCRdb's table is partial and in-frame only. The sample includes around 100,000 clones, 88% of them seen just once. The source material was peripheral blood. The source of these receptors is a woman in her 70s who had recovered from COVID-19.

The table lists this clone with a count of one. The chain joins TRBV30 to TRBJ2-3, with 7 bases matching TRBD2. V shed 2 bases, J shed 1 base, and the junction held 6 bases outside the gene matches. This CDR3 comprises 15 residues. The germline gives CDR1 GTSNPN, CDR2 SVGIG (reference sequence). Here the CDR3 reads CAWSWGGGGTDTQYF. The CDR3, as DNA: TGTGCCTGGAGTTGGGGGGGAGGGGGCACAGATACGCAGTATTTT.

The V and J genes are TRBV10-1 and TRBJ2-3; possible D gene TRBD1, 6 bases. V was shortened by 6 bases and J by 5 bases, with 18 bases between the two germline ends. This CDR3 has 15 residues. The V gene's germline CDR1 is WNHNN and CDR2 SYGVQD (reference sequence). The DNA of the CDR3 is TGCGCCAGCAGAAAAGAGGGGGAAGGGAAAGATACGCAGTATTTT. Amino acid sequence: CASRKEGEGKDTQYF.

The chain joins TRBV7-2 to TRBJ2-3, with D tentatively TRBD2 (6 bases). The CDR3 runs 15 residues. Germline CDR1 is SGHTA and CDR2 is FQGNSA. V lost 8 bases, J lost 0 bases, and 15 bases lay in between. CDR3 in DNA: TGTGCCAGCGGTCAGCGGGCCTCTAGCACAGATACGCAGTATTTT. It encodes CASGQRASSTDTQYF.

The rearrangement uses TRBV10-3 and TRBJ2-3, with D tentatively TRBD2 (7 bases). V was clipped by 8 bases and J by 4 bases, with 16 bases between them. The CDR3 loop spans 14 amino acids. The germline V gene encodes CDR1 ENHRY and CDR2 SYGVKD. CDR3 bases: TGTGCCATCGGGGGGGCGGGCGGGGCAGATACGCAGTATTTT. It encodes CAIGGAGGADTQYF.

The chain recombines TRBV6-5 with TRBJ2-1; unclear D gene. Germline V lookup: CDR1 MNHEY, CDR2 SVGAGI. CDR3 size: 13 residues. Trimming left V 6 bases short and J 3 bases short, with 9 bases between. The CDR3 here is CASSTLFYNEQFF. CDR3 coding DNA: TGTGCCAGCAGCACTCTATTCTACAATGAGCAGTTCTTC.

The V call is TRBV15, the J call TRBJ1-6, with 7 bases lining up with TRBD1. The CDR3 contains 14 residues. Germline CDR1 and CDR2: LNHNV and YYDKDF (reference sequence). Trimming at V came to 2 bases and at J to 9 bases, leaving 4 bases not matched to a gene. CDR3 bases: TGTGCCACCAGCAGATCAGGGGGAAGTTCACCCCTCCACTTT. It yields the protein CATSRSGGSSPLHF.

The chain recombines TRBV27 with TRBJ2-5; D not resolved. The CDR3 is made up of 11 amino acids. Germline V gene data show CDR1 as MNHEY and CDR2 as SMNVEV (reference sequence). Trimming stripped 3 bases from V and 5 bases from J, with 4 bases between. The CDR3 DNA follows: TGTGCCAGCAGTTTGGAGGAGACCCAGTACTTC. It codes for CASSLEETQYF.

J is TRBJ2-5 and V is TRBV7-6, with TRBD2 as a possible D gene (7 bases). The germline V and J ends were trimmed by 7 bases and 4 bases, with 25 bases remaining between them. Germline CDR1 is SGHVS and CDR2 is FNYEAQ. This CDR3 is built from 17 residues. As DNA, the CDR3 is TGTGCCAGCATCCCTGGGAACAGGGAGGGTTCGGGAGAGACCCAGTACTTC. Translating it yields CASIPGNREGSGETQYF.

This clone came up once. This chain links TRBV7-2 with TRBJ1-2; 11 positions match TRBD1. Germline V CDR1 and CDR2: SGHTA, FQGNSA. V shed 3 bases, J shed 8 bases, and the junction held 5 bases outside the gene matches. This CDR3 contains 14 residues. The CDR3 DNA reads as TGTGCCAGCAGCTTTGGACAGGGGGCTTGGGGCTACACCTTC. This translates into CASSFGQGAWGYTF.

The chain has TRBV5-1 and TRBJ1-2, with D tentatively TRBD1 (6 bases). CDR3 length: 14 amino acids. Germline V gene data show CDR1 as SGHRS and CDR2 as YFSETQ. V lost 4 bases and J 4 bases, leaving 14 bases between the germline ends. CDR3 protein: CASSPEGDSYGYTF. CDR3 sequence (DNA): TGCGCCAGCAGCCCCGAGGGGGATAGCTATGGCTACACCTTC.

This rearrangement joins TRBV10-3 to TRBJ1-5; no reliable D call. This CDR3 has 14 residues. Germline-derived CDR1 and CDR2 are ENHRY and SYGVKD. V was pared by 10 bases and J by 7 bases, with 20 bases between. The CDR3 reads CASSSGPLGQPQHF. CDR3 DNA sequence: TGTGCCAGTTCCTCAGGCCCCTTAGGACAGCCCCAGCATTTT.

This clone was counted a few times. The chain is built from TRBV30 and TRBJ1-6; 8 positions match TRBD1. Looked up from germline, CDR1 is GTSNPN and CDR2 is SVGIG (reference sequence). V shed 4 bases and J 13 bases; nucleotides not matched to a gene: 15. This CDR3 is 15 amino acids long. The CDR3 loop reads CAWIRTGRGTGPLHF. The CDR3 DNA is TGTGCCTGGATCCGGACAGGGCGGGGGACGGGGCCCCTCCACTTT.

This sequence joins TRBV19 and TRBJ2-1; TRBD2 matches 15 bases. With V trimmed by 6 bases and J by 4 bases, 10 bases remained unmatched. The CDR3 runs 18 residues. Germline V lookup: CDR1 LNHDA, CDR2 SQIVND (reference sequence). The CDR3 coding sequence is TGTGCCAGTAGGACGGGACTAGCGGGAGGAAGAGGGTACAATGAGCAGTTCTTC. It specifies CASRTGLAGGRGYNEQFF.

This sequence joins TRBV27 and TRBJ2-2, with D possibly TRBD1 on 5 matching bases. Germline V gene lookup returns CDR1 MNHEY and CDR2 SMNVEV (reference sequence). There are 14 residues in the CDR3. V lost 5 bases to trimming and J lost 4 bases, with 11 bases between them. The CDR3 bases are TGTGCCAGCAGTCCTGACAGTTCCACCGGGGAGCTGTTTTTT. Protein sequence: CASSPDSSTGELFF.

The V and J genes are TRBV18 and TRBJ2-2; a possible D gene is TRBD2 (5 bases). This CDR3 is built from 15 residues. Trimming shortened V by 1 base and J by 4 bases, and 10 bases separated the two germline ends. Germline assignment: CDR1 KGHSH and CDR2 LQKENI. The CDR3 DNA follows: TGTGCCAGCTCACCACTAGCGCTGGGCACCGGGGAGCTGTTTTTT. Translating gives CASSPLALGTGELFF.

The gene calls are TRBV2 and TRBJ1-2; 9 nucleotides align to TRBD1. The V segment lost 4 bases and the J segment 4 bases; nucleotides outside the gene matches: 7. The V gene's germline CDR1 is SNHLY and CDR2 FYNNEI. The CDR3 spans 15 residues. CDR3 sequence: CASSGDRGSSYGYTF. The CDR3 region has the DNA TGTGCCAGCAGTGGCGACAGGGGGTCTAGCTATGGCTACACCTTC.

The rearrangement joins TRBV2 to TRBJ2-1, with 9 bases identical to TRBD2. The J segment lost 1 base and the V segment lost 8 bases, leaving 9 bases of the junction unmatched. Per the germline V gene, CDR1 is SNHLY and CDR2 is FYNNEI. This CDR3 is 16 amino acids long. The CDR3 coding sequence is TGTGCCAGCGAGGAACTAGCGGGTACTTCCTACAATGAGCAGTTCTTC. Its protein is CASEELAGTSYNEQFF.

This sequence joins TRBV4-2 and TRBJ2-1; D remains ambiguous. Germline CDR1 is LGHNA and CDR2 is YNFKEQ. V was pared by 0 bases and J by 5 bases, with 11 bases between. The CDR3 loop spans 15 amino acids. CDR3 DNA sequence: TGTGCCAGCAGCCAAGATGGAGCCAGCCACAATGAGCAGTTCTTC. Protein sequence: CASSQDGASHNEQFF.

V gene TRBV7-3 combines with J gene TRBJ1-6, with D hard to call. Trimming removed 1 base at V and 7 bases at J, with 11 bases between. Germline V gives CDR1 SGHTA, CDR2 FQGTGA. The CDR3 runs 15 residues. The CDR3 here is CASSLNSQENSPLHF. CDR3 nucleotide sequence: TGTGCCAGCAGCTTAAACTCGCAGGAAAATTCACCCCTCCACTTT. Filled out from reference TRBV7-3 and TRBJ1-6, the complete variable domain reads GAGVSQTPSNKVTEKGKYVELRCDPISGHTALYWYRQSLGQGPEFLIYFQGTGAADDSGLPNDRFFAVRPEGSVSTLKIQRTERGDSAVYLCASSLNSQENSPLHFGNGTRLTVT.

V usage is TRBV10-3 and J usage is TRBJ1-1, with 8 positions matching TRBD1. With V trimmed by 7 bases and J by 7 bases, 2 bases remained unmatched. Germline V gene sequence: CDR1 ENHRY, CDR2 SYGVKD. The CDR3 totals 11 residues. The CDR3 protein is CAITDRGEAFF. CDR3 nucleotide sequence: TGTGCCATCACCGACAGGGGTGAAGCTTTCTTT.

The genes are TRBV6-2 or TRBV6-3 and TRBJ1-5, with 7 bases matching TRBD1. The length of the CDR3 is 16 residues. J lost 4 bases, V lost 4 bases, and 10 bases had no gene match. The germline gives CDR1 MNHEY, CDR2 SVGEGT. Here the CDR3 DNA reads TGTGCCAGCAGTTCCTCAGACAGGGTCCCAAATCAGCCCCAGCATTTT. Protein product: CASSSSDRVPNQPQHF.

This chain connects TRBV28 to TRBJ1-2; D is unresolved. The CDR3 extends over 15 amino acids. CDR1 and CDR2 from the germline V gene are MDHEN and SYDVKM. Trimming took 6 bases from V and 3 from J, leaving 17 bases between them. The CDR3 nucleotides read TGTGCCAGCAGAACCCCTTCGCTGGGAGACTATGGCTACACCTTC. Encoded protein: CASRTPSLGDYGYTF.

V and J are TRBV9 and TRBJ2-5; 12 nucleotides agree with TRBD2. V shed 3 bases and J 7 bases; nucleotides not matched to a gene: 10. Germline CDR1 and CDR2: SGDLS and YYNGEE. The CDR3 runs 16 residues. The CDR3 loop is CASSALAGGTQWTQYF. The CDR3, as DNA: TGTGCCAGCAGCGCCCTAGCGGGGGGGACCCAATGGACCCAGTACTTC.

This rearrangement joins TRBV19 to TRBJ1-4; possible D gene TRBD1, 5 bases. Germline loops: CDR1 LNHDA, CDR2 SQIVND (reference sequence). Trimming took off 5 bases at V and 3 bases at J, with 7 bases between the two ends. CDR3 length: 13 residues. The DNA of the CDR3 is TGTGCCAGTAGTCGGGGGGCTAATGAAAAACTGTTTTTT. Translating it yields CASSRGANEKLFF.

This clone was seen more than once but under ten times. One end of the junction is discordant with germline, which a read error may explain. The chain combines TRBV9 with TRBJ1-1; D uncertain. The germline CDR1 and CDR2 sequences are SGDLS and YYNGEE. The CDR3 extends over 12 amino acids. The DNA of the CDR3 is TGTGCCAGCAGCCTCTCACGAGGGCAGCCGGACTTT. This encodes CASSLSRGQPDF.

The rearrangement joins TRBV7-2 to TRBJ1-3; D is uncertain. The germline gives CDR1 SGHTA, CDR2 FQGNSA. V was cut by 3 bases and J by 0 bases, with 9 bases left in between. This CDR3 has 15 residues. CDR3 sequence: CASSFQANSGNTIYF. DNA for the CDR3: TGTGCCAGCAGCTTCCAGGCTAACTCTGGAAACACCATATATTTT. Looking up the rest from reference TRBV7-2 and TRBJ1-3 gives the full variable domain: GAGVSQSPSNKVTEKGKDVELRCDPISGHTALYWYRQSLGQGLEFLIYFQGNSAPDKSGLPSDRFSAERTGGSVSTLTIQRTQQEDSAVYLCASSFQANSGNTIYFGEGSWLTVV.

The chain joins TRBV7-2 to TRBJ1-4; TRBD1 might be the D (6 bases). Germline V CDR1 and CDR2: SGHTA, FQGNSA. Trimming removed 4 bases from V and 6 bases from J, with 12 bases in between. The CDR3 consists of 14 residues. CDR3 amino acids: CASSSYGTHEKLFF. In DNA, the CDR3 is TGTGCCAGCAGCTCTTACGGGACACATGAAAAACTGTTTTTT.